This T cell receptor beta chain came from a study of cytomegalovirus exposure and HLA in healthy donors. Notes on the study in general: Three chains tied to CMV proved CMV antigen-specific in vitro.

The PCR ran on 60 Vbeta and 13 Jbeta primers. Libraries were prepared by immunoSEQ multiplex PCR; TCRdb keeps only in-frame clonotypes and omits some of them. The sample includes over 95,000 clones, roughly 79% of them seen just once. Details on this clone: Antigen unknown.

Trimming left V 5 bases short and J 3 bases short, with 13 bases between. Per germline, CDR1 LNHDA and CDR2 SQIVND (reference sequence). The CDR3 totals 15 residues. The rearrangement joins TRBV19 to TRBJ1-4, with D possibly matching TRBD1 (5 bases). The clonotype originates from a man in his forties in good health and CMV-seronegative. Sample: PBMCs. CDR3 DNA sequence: TGTGCCAGTAGTGCCCAGGGAGGCCCTAATGAAAAACTGTTTTTT. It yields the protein CASSAQGGPNEKLFF.